This is a list of T cell receptor beta chains from one sample in a study of early T cells in non-severe SARS-CoV-2 infection. TCRdb re-derived calls from the 5' RACE reads in MiXCR, one entry per CDR3 protein. The profile shows tens of thousands of distinct CDR3 sequences, less than 20% of them singletons. Sequencing was done on a sample of whole blood. The receptors shown here come from an adult who was a healthcare worker with PCR-confirmed SARS-CoV-2 infection or an uninfected control (not recorded which). CDR3s include the opening cysteine and the closing phenylalanine or tryptophan. D genes are given only for firm matches. Size tells how often a clone was seen (once, few, many) or the class of an expanded clone, and some rows leave it out.

abundance: .; len: 14; v_gene: TRBV30; j_gene: TRBJ2-3; d_gene: TRBD2; CDR3nt: TGTGCCTGGAGTAAGGGACTAGCGACAGATACGCAGTATTTT; CDR3aa: CAWSKGLATDTQYF
abundance: .; len: 14; v_gene: TRBV6-2/TRBV6-3; j_gene: TRBJ2-3; d_gene: .; CDR3nt: TGTGCCAGCAGTTACCGGGCTAGCCAGGTAGCGCAGTATTTT; CDR3aa: CASSYRASQVAQYF
abundance: .; len: 14; v_gene: TRBV29-1; j_gene: TRBJ1-5; d_gene: TRBD1; CDR3nt: TGCAGCGTGCGGACAGGGGGCGTAAATCAGCCCCAGCATTTT; CDR3aa: CSVRTGGVNQPQHF
abundance: few; len: 14; v_gene: TRBV24-1; j_gene: TRBJ2-7; d_gene: .; CDR3nt: TGTGCCACCAGTGATCACCGGGGGTCCTACGAGCAGTACTTC; CDR3aa: CATSDHRGSYEQYF
abundance: once; len: 17; v_gene: TRBV7-2; j_gene: TRBJ2-1; d_gene: TRBD2; CDR3nt: TGTGCCAGCAGCGCCTACTCTCTAGCGGGAGCAGGCAATGAGCAGTTCTTC; CDR3aa: CASSAYSLAGAGNEQFF
abundance: .; len: 14; v_gene: TRBV20-1; j_gene: TRBJ1-5; d_gene: .; CDR3nt: TGCAGTGCCAGGTTGGGACACCGCAATCAGCCCCAGCATTTT; CDR3aa: CSARLGHRNQPQHF
abundance: many; len: 15; v_gene: TRBV4-1; j_gene: TRBJ2-1; d_gene: .; CDR3nt: TGCGCCAGCAGCCAAGGTCAGACCGATTACAATGAGCAGTTCTTC; CDR3aa: CASSQGQTDYNEQFF
abundance: many; len: 19; v_gene: TRBV27; j_gene: TRBJ2-6; d_gene: .; CDR3nt: TGTGCCAGCAGTCCTTTCGGGGGTGAACCATGGTCTGGGGCCAACGTCCTGACTTTC; CDR3aa: CASSPFGGEPWSGANVLTF
abundance: .; len: 16; v_gene: TRBV15; j_gene: TRBJ1-1; d_gene: .; CDR3nt: TGTGCCACCAGCAGAGATTACAGGGAACTGAACACTGAAGCTTTCTTT; CDR3aa: CATSRDYRELNTEAFF
abundance: few; len: 17; v_gene: TRBV20-1; j_gene: TRBJ2-5; d_gene: TRBD2; CDR3nt: TGCAGTGCTAGAATGGCTAGCGGGGGGGCGGGACGAGAGACCCAGTACTTC; CDR3aa: CSARMASGGAGRETQYF
abundance: few; len: 13; v_gene: TRBV6-6; j_gene: TRBJ2-4; d_gene: .; CDR3nt: TGTGCCAGCAGTTCTACGGGCCAAAACATTCAGTACTTC; CDR3aa: CASSSTGQNIQYF
abundance: few; len: 12; v_gene: TRBV29-1; j_gene: TRBJ2-7; d_gene: .; CDR3nt: TGCAGCGTTGAGGGAGTCGGCGGCGAGCAGTACTTC; CDR3aa: CSVEGVGGEQYF
abundance: many; len: 13; v_gene: TRBV6-1; j_gene: TRBJ1-2; d_gene: .; CDR3nt: TGTGCCAGCTTCCCCTGGAGGGACAATGGCTACACCTTC; CDR3aa: CASFPWRDNGYTF
abundance: many; len: 14; v_gene: TRBV12-3/TRBV12-4; j_gene: TRBJ1-2; d_gene: .; CDR3nt: TGTGCCAGCAGTGGTTTAGGGGCTTTGAATGGCTACACCTTC; CDR3aa: CASSGLGALNGYTF
abundance: .; len: 17; v_gene: TRBV7-2; j_gene: TRBJ2-2; d_gene: TRBD2; CDR3nt: TGTGCCAGCAGCCCGGGACTAGCGGGGCGGCTCACCGGGGAGCTGTTTTTT; CDR3aa: CASSPGLAGRLTGELFF
abundance: many; len: 13; v_gene: TRBV15; j_gene: TRBJ1-2; d_gene: .; CDR3nt: TGTGCCACCAGCAGAGATTTTAAGGATGGCTACACCTTC; CDR3aa: CATSRDFKDGYTF
abundance: few; len: 19; v_gene: TRBV11-3; j_gene: TRBJ2-3; d_gene: TRBD2; CDR3nt: TGTGCCAGCAGCGAATGGCTAGCGGGAGATCGTATGGGTACAGATACGCAGTATTTT; CDR3aa: CASSEWLAGDRMGTDTQYF
abundance: .; len: 15; v_gene: TRBV5-1; j_gene: TRBJ2-1; d_gene: TRBD2; CDR3nt: TGCGCCAGCAGCTTGGCTAGCGGGAGTCACAATGAGCAGTTCTTC; CDR3aa: CASSLASGSHNEQFF
abundance: few; len: 15; v_gene: TRBV20-1; j_gene: TRBJ1-6; d_gene: .; CDR3nt: TGCAGTGCTACTAGGGGAGGCCCAAGAAATTCACCCCTCCACTTT; CDR3aa: CSATRGGPRNSPLHF
abundance: .; len: 16; v_gene: TRBV11-2; j_gene: TRBJ2-3; d_gene: TRBD2; CDR3nt: TGTGCCAGCAGCTTACGGCTAGGCGGGGGGTCAGATACGCAGTATTTT; CDR3aa: CASSLRLGGGSDTQYF
abundance: few; len: 18; v_gene: TRBV12-3/TRBV12-4; j_gene: TRBJ2-5; d_gene: .; CDR3nt: TGTGCCAGCAGTTCGATCGCCGTGGTCAGGGAGTACCAAGAGACCCAGTACTTC; CDR3aa: CASSSIAVVREYQETQYF
abundance: once; len: 15; v_gene: TRBV5-4; j_gene: TRBJ2-7; d_gene: TRBD2; CDR3nt: TGTGCCAGCAGCCGGGGAGGGCAGGTACCTTACGAGCAGTACTTC; CDR3aa: CASSRGGQVPYEQYF
abundance: many; len: 15; v_gene: TRBV7-9; j_gene: TRBJ1-2; d_gene: TRBD1; CDR3nt: TGTGCCAGCAGCCCCCGGACAGGTCTCAACTATGGCTACACCTTC; CDR3aa: CASSPRTGLNYGYTF
abundance: .; len: 15; v_gene: TRBV29-1; j_gene: TRBJ2-7; d_gene: .; CDR3nt: TGCAGCGTTGCGCTTAGCGCCAAGCAGGGGTACGAGCAGTACTTC; CDR3aa: CSVALSAKQGYEQYF
abundance: .; len: 15; v_gene: TRBV5-1; j_gene: TRBJ2-7; d_gene: .; CDR3nt: TGCGCCAGCAGCTTGGAATGGACAGCCTCCTACGAGCAGTACTTC; CDR3aa: CASSLEWTASYEQYF
abundance: .; len: 16; v_gene: TRBV19; j_gene: TRBJ2-1; d_gene: .; CDR3nt: TGTGCCAGTAGTATCGAAGTCCACCGCTCCTACAATGAGCAGTTCTTC; CDR3aa: CASSIEVHRSYNEQFF
abundance: many; len: 13; v_gene: TRBV29-1; j_gene: TRBJ1-2; d_gene: TRBD1; CDR3nt: TGCAGCGTTCGACAGGGGGCGGACTATGGCTACACCTTC; CDR3aa: CSVRQGADYGYTF
abundance: few; len: 17; v_gene: TRBV7-6; j_gene: TRBJ2-2; d_gene: TRBD2; CDR3nt: TGTGCCAGCAGCTTGCTCTCGGCGGGAGGGCTGACCGGGGAGCTGTTTTTT; CDR3aa: CASSLLSAGGLTGELFF
abundance: .; len: 16; v_gene: TRBV7-8; j_gene: TRBJ2-7; d_gene: .; CDR3nt: TGTGCCAGCAGCTTAACCTCGCCTGGGGGGCTCTACGAGCAGTACTTC; CDR3aa: CASSLTSPGGLYEQYF